This TCR beta chain was sequenced in a study of cytomegalovirus exposure and HLA in healthy donors. Study-level points and caveats: Immune exposure data for these donors was limited to CMV serostatus.

As to this clone: The antigen remains undetermined.

The CDR3 length is 13 residues. V was shortened by 2 bases and J by 8 bases, with 12 bases between the two germline ends. Germline lookup yields CDR1 MNHEY and CDR2 SVGAGI. The PCR had 60 Vbeta and 13 Jbeta primers. Generated by immunoSEQ multiplex PCR, the TCRdb table keeps only in-frame clones and is missing some. The table lists about 160,000 clones, approximately 81% of them singletons. This receptor was taken from a boy aged 2 to 10 in good health and CMV-seronegative. Sample: PBMCs. The V call is TRBV6-5, the J call TRBJ1-2, with D possibly TRBD1 on 5 matching bases. The DNA of the CDR3 is TGTGCCAGCAGTTACAGGGGCCCCTGGGGCTACACCTTC. Protein product: CASSYRGPWGYTF.